These T cell receptor beta chains were read from a single sample in a study of T cells after posttransplantation cyclophosphamide. Generated by immunoSEQ multiplex PCR, the TCRdb table keeps only in-frame clones and is missing some. This repertoire shows 7,500 to 10,000 clones, roughly 90% found once; its top ten account for less than 5%. Sequencing was performed on PBMCs, taken about 67 weeks after allogeneic stem cell transplant with calcineurin inhibitor and methotrexate. The receptors were gathered from a male patient aged 50 to 60 who received an allogeneic stem cell transplant from an unrelated donor, was CMV-positive, and had chronic GVHD only. Some of the T cells might come from the graft donor. Each CDR3 is given with its conserved first and last residue. D genes are given only for firm matches. Expanded clones get a size class; other rows say once, few or many, or leave the size out.

j_call: TRBJ1-4; v_call: TRBV2; cdr3_length: 11; clone_size: -; d_call: -; cdr3_aa: CASTGGWKLFF; cdr3_nt: TGTGCCAGTACTGGGGGGTGGAAACTGTTTTTT
j_call: TRBJ2-2; v_call: TRBV13; cdr3_length: 12; clone_size: -; d_call: -; cdr3_aa: CASSFLAGELFF; cdr3_nt: TGTGCCAGCAGCTTCCTAGCGGGGGAGCTGTTTTTT
j_call: TRBJ2-6; v_call: TRBV29-1; cdr3_length: 16; clone_size: -; d_call: TRBD1; cdr3_aa: CSVVGQGPSGANVLTF; cdr3_nt: TGCAGCGTTGTGGGACAGGGCCCCTCTGGGGCCAACGTCCTGACTTTC
j_call: TRBJ2-3; v_call: TRBV9; cdr3_length: 15; clone_size: -; d_call: TRBD2; cdr3_aa: CASSDGTSDTDTQYF; cdr3_nt: TGTGCCAGCAGCGACGGGACTAGCGACACAGATACGCAGTATTTT
j_call: TRBJ2-7; v_call: TRBV27; cdr3_length: 14; clone_size: -; d_call: -; cdr3_aa: CASGRGQMLYEQYF; cdr3_nt: TGTGCCAGCGGCCGCGGCCAAATGCTCTACGAGCAGTACTTC
j_call: TRBJ2-1; v_call: TRBV11-2; cdr3_length: 16; clone_size: -; d_call: TRBD2; cdr3_aa: CASSLVAGGLYNEQFF; cdr3_nt: TGTGCCAGCAGCTTAGTAGCGGGGGGCCTCTACAATGAGCAGTTCTTC
j_call: TRBJ2-1; v_call: TRBV9; cdr3_length: 14; clone_size: -; d_call: -; cdr3_aa: CASSLHRSDNEQFF; cdr3_nt: TGTGCCAGCAGCCTCCACAGGAGCGACAATGAGCAGTTCTTC
j_call: TRBJ1-3; v_call: TRBV5-6; cdr3_length: 17; clone_size: -; d_call: TRBD1; cdr3_aa: CASSLTGGILPGNTIYF; cdr3_nt: TGTGCCAGCAGCTTGACAGGGGGGATCCTCCCTGGAAACACCATATATTTT
j_call: TRBJ1-2; v_call: TRBV10-2; cdr3_length: 13; clone_size: -; d_call: TRBD1; cdr3_aa: CASRGRDSYGYTF; cdr3_nt: TGCGCCAGCAGGGGCCGGGACAGCTATGGCTACACCTTC
j_call: TRBJ2-3; v_call: TRBV6-4; cdr3_length: 14; clone_size: -; d_call: TRBD2; cdr3_aa: CASSLAGGTDTQYF; cdr3_nt: TGTGCCAGCAGTCTAGCGGGAGGAACAGATACGCAGTATTTT
j_call: TRBJ1-2; v_call: TRBV28; cdr3_length: 13; clone_size: -; d_call: TRBD1; cdr3_aa: CASSLDRDDGYTF; cdr3_nt: TGTGCCAGCAGTTTGGACAGGGATGACGGCTACACCTTC
j_call: TRBJ2-1; v_call: TRBV29-1; cdr3_length: 12; clone_size: -; d_call: -; cdr3_aa: CSATPAYNEQFF; cdr3_nt: TGCAGTGCAACACCAGCCTACAATGAGCAGTTCTTC
j_call: TRBJ2-1; v_call: TRBV7-3; cdr3_length: 12; clone_size: -; d_call: -; cdr3_aa: CASRYSRSEQFF; cdr3_nt: TGTGCCAGCAGGTACTCGAGAAGTGAGCAGTTCTTC
j_call: TRBJ2-7; v_call: TRBV29-1; cdr3_length: 11; clone_size: once; d_call: -; cdr3_aa: CSVGQPYEQYF; cdr3_nt: TGCAGCGTTGGACAGCCCTACGAGCAGTACTTC
j_call: TRBJ2-7; v_call: TRBV5-5; cdr3_length: 16; clone_size: once; d_call: -; cdr3_aa: CASSGGWRAVADEQYF; cdr3_nt: TGTGCCAGCAGCGGGGGGTGGCGGGCTGTTGCGGACGAGCAGTACTTC
j_call: TRBJ2-1; v_call: TRBV21-1; cdr3_length: 12; clone_size: -; d_call: -; cdr3_aa: CASPTGRAEQFF; cdr3_nt: TGTGCCAGCCCCACAGGGAGGGCTGAGCAGTTCTTC
j_call: TRBJ1-6; v_call: TRBV12-5; cdr3_length: 12; clone_size: once; d_call: -; cdr3_aa: CASGSGDSPLHF; cdr3_nt: TGTGCTAGTGGTTCGGGGGATTCACCCCTCCACTTT
j_call: TRBJ2-7; v_call: TRBV14; cdr3_length: 15; clone_size: -; d_call: TRBD2; cdr3_aa: CASSQKLATHREQYF; cdr3_nt: TGTGCCAGCAGCCAGAAACTAGCGACCCATCGCGAGCAGTACTTC
j_call: TRBJ2-5; v_call: TRBV19; cdr3_length: 11; clone_size: -; d_call: -; cdr3_aa: CASSIRETQYF; cdr3_nt: TGTGCCAGTAGTATCAGGGAGACCCAGTACTTC
j_call: TRBJ1-2; v_call: TRBV7-9; cdr3_length: 13; clone_size: -; d_call: -; cdr3_aa: CASSPGPGDGYTF; cdr3_nt: TGTGCCAGCAGCCCAGGGCCAGGGGATGGCTACACCTTC
j_call: TRBJ1-4; v_call: TRBV14; cdr3_length: 16; clone_size: few; d_call: -; cdr3_aa: CASSQGSREGNEKLFF; cdr3_nt: TGTGCCAGCAGCCAAGGGTCGAGGGAGGGTAATGAAAAACTGTTTTTT
j_call: TRBJ2-6; v_call: TRBV18; cdr3_length: 15; clone_size: once; d_call: -; cdr3_aa: CASSQGASGANVLTF; cdr3_nt: TGTGCCAGCTCACAAGGGGCGTCTGGGGCCAACGTCCTGACTTTC
j_call: TRBJ1-1; v_call: TRBV19; cdr3_length: 11; clone_size: few; d_call: TRBD1; cdr3_aa: CASIRDSEAFF; cdr3_nt: TGTGCCAGTATAAGGGACAGTGAAGCTTTCTTT
j_call: TRBJ2-3; v_call: TRBV18; cdr3_length: 14; clone_size: -; d_call: -; cdr3_aa: CASSQGVSTDTQYF; cdr3_nt: TGTGCCAGCTCACAAGGGGTCTCCACAGATACGCAGTATTTT
j_call: TRBJ2-7; v_call: TRBV2; cdr3_length: 12; clone_size: -; d_call: -; cdr3_aa: CASSETGVEQYF; cdr3_nt: TGTGCCAGCAGTGAAACCGGGGTCGAGCAGTACTTC
j_call: TRBJ2-1; v_call: TRBV6-5; cdr3_length: 13; clone_size: -; d_call: -; cdr3_aa: CASSYSGGTEQFF; cdr3_nt: TGTGCCAGCAGTTATTCGGGGGGCACTGAGCAGTTCTTC
j_call: TRBJ2-6; v_call: TRBV7-2; cdr3_length: 19; clone_size: -; d_call: TRBD1; cdr3_aa: CASSFSPQKAGIRGNVLTF; cdr3_nt: TGTGCCAGCAGCTTTAGTCCCCAGAAAGCCGGGATCAGGGGGAACGTCCTGACTTTC
j_call: TRBJ2-7; v_call: TRBV4-3; cdr3_length: 12; clone_size: -; d_call: TRBD2; cdr3_aa: CASSHSSGEQYF; cdr3_nt: TGCGCCAGCAGCCACTCTAGCGGCGAGCAGTACTTC